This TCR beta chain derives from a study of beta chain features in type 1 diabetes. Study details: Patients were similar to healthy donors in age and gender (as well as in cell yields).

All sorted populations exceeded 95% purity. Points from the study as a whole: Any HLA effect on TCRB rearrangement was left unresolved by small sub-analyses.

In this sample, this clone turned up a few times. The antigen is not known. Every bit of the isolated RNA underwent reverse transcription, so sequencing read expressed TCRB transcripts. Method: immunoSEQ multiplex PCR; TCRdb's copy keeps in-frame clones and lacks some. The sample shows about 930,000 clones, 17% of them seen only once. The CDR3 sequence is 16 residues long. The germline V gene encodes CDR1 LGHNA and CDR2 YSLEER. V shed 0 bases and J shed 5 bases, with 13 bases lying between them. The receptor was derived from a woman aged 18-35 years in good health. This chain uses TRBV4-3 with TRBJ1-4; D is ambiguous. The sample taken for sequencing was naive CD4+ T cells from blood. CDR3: CASSQDRTNLNEKLFF. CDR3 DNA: TGCGCCAGCAGCCAAGATAGAACCAACCTCAATGAAAAACTGTTTTTT.